What follows describes a single T cell receptor (beta chain). Its antigen remains unidentified. CDR1 is SEHNR, CDR2 FQNEAQ, per germline (reference sequence). V was cut by 1 base and J by 1 base, with 3 bases left in between. The CDR3 runs to 13 residues. The data were obtained in a study of T cell responses to AZD1222 COVID-19 vaccine. The wider study: Doses given second, at about 4 or about 12 weeks, were pooled.

Notes on the study in general: A reported finding is that nearly half of spike-specific TCRs target unmutated variant regions. Spike as a whole was targeted by vaccine-associated CD4 TCRs, dominant at 160-218 and 743-854. Repertoire sampling was restricted to post-peak T cell response timepoints.

Using immunoSEQ multiplex PCR, the repertoire was profiled, and TCRdb retains in-frame clones only, with some absent. Among fewer than 200,000 clones, approximately 94% were seen once, and the ten largest hold about 3%. The rearrangement uses TRBV7-9 and TRBJ2-3, with D hard to call. The clonotype comes from an adult in good health. Sequences were derived from peripheral blood, sampled on day 0 of AZD1222 vaccination. CDR3 protein: CASSLERTDTQYF. CDR3 DNA sequence: TGTGCCAGCAGCTTAGAGCGCACAGATACGCAGTATTTT.